The present T cell receptor beta chain was sequenced within a study of cytomegalovirus exposure and HLA in healthy donors. Study-wide findings and caveats: In a later analysis, at a false discovery rate of 0.05, approximately 15,000 TCR beta sequences matched HLA alleles. The dataset shows that most TCR sequences were rare, while some public TCRs occurred in many donors. Accurate prediction of most subjects' HLA-A and HLA-B alleles from TCR beta sequences was reported. As a later analysis showed, a missense DCLRE1C variant was linked to trimming of TCR beta V- and J-genes.

A word on this clone: The antigen is not known.

Trimming took 3 bases from V and 0 from J, leaving 14 bases between them. The CDR3 length is 15 residues. CDR1 and CDR2 from the germline V gene are GTSNPN and SVGIG (reference sequence). PCR amplification relied on 60 Vbeta primers (plus 13 Jbeta primers). Clones were read by immunoSEQ multiplex PCR, and TCRdb kept only the in-frame ones, dropping some. Its table records about 120,000 clones. This clonotype was obtained from a man younger than 35 in good health and CMV-seronegative. Sequences were obtained from PBMCs. J is TRBJ1-2 and V is TRBV30, with D possibly matching TRBD1 (5 bases). CDR3 in amino acids: CAWRKGDLANYGYTF. The CDR3 DNA sequence: TGTGCCTGGAGGAAAGGGGATTTGGCTAACTATGGCTACACCTTC.